This paragraph reports one TCR beta chain. The repertoire was sequenced with immunoSEQ multiplex PCR; TCRdb's copy has only in-frame clones and lacks some. The data show more than 75,000 clones, roughly 83% seen once. The data were obtained in a study of control samples from healthy donors and cancer patients. The CDR3 is made up of 14 amino acids. V was pared by 5 bases and J by 2 bases, with 4 bases of the junction left unmatched. CDR1 is SGHNT and CDR2 is YYREEE in the germline V gene (reference sequence). The chain combines TRBV5-4 with TRBJ1-5; 7 nucleotides match TRBD1. The sample was PBMCs. This receptor was taken from a man between 65 and 85 years old with lung cancer. The CDR3 here is CASSPGTGNQPQHF. In DNA, the CDR3 is TGTGCCAGCAGTCCCGGGACAGGCAATCAGCCCCAGCATTTT. Variable domain in full (rest from reference TRBV5-4 and TRBJ1-5): ETGVTQSPTHLIKTRGQQVTLRCSSQSGHNTVSWYQQALGQGPQFIFQYYREEENGRGNFPPRFSGLQFPNYSSELNVNALELDDSALYLCASSPGTGNQPQHFGDGTRLSIL.